A single sample is the source of the 22 T cell receptor beta chains below, sequenced in a study of blood T cell repertoires in COVID-19. Clones were read by immunoSEQ multiplex PCR, and TCRdb kept only the in-frame ones, dropping some. The profile shows approximately 190,000 clones, about 83% of them singletons. The specimen sequenced was peripheral blood. These receptors came from a woman between 65 and 79 years old with active or convalescent COVID-19.

The chain uses TRBV5-1 and TRBJ2-1; TRBD1 is a possible D gene (6 bases). With 1 base removed from V and 6 bases from J, the gap between germline ends came to 14 bases. CDR3 size: 15 residues. Germline-derived CDR1 and CDR2 are SGHRS and YFSETQ. CDR3 loop: CASSLHREEVNEQFF. For the CDR3, the DNA is TGCGCCAGCAGCTTGCACAGGGAAGAGGTCAATGAGCAGTTCTTC.

This clone has just one count. J is TRBJ1-3 and V is TRBV5-1; D gene ambiguous. Trimming shortened V by 4 bases and J by 1 base, and 9 bases separated the two germline ends. The CDR3 sequence is 14 residues long. Germline V gene sequence: CDR1 SGHRS, CDR2 YFSETQ. CDR3 DNA: TGCGCCAGCAGCCCCTCGCGATCTGGAAACACCATATATTTT. This sequence encodes CASSPSRSGNTIYF.

The CDR3 nucleotides read TGTGCCATCAGTGAGGGACAGGGGTATGAAAAACTGTTTTTT. The encoded protein is CAISEGQGYEKLFF. The chain combines TRBV10-3 with TRBJ1-4; 9 nucleotides agree with TRBD1. The ends lost 2 bases at V and 6 bases at J; junction bases unmatched: 1. Germline-derived CDR1 and CDR2 are ENHRY and SYGVKD. The CDR3 contains 14 residues.

On this clone: The sample carries other DNA sequences with the same CDR3. The chain has TRBV28 and TRBJ1-4, with TRBD1 as a possible D gene (6 bases). This CDR3 spans 14 amino acids. Germline values: CDR1 MDHEN, CDR2 SYDVKM. V was pared by 5 bases and J by 5 bases, with 12 bases between. This CDR3 is CASSPLGQNEKLFF. The CDR3 DNA reads TGTGCCAGCAGTCCTCTTGGACAGAATGAAAAACTGTTTTTT. Variable domain in full (rest from reference TRBV28 and TRBJ1-4): DVKVTQSSRYLVKRTGEKVFLECVQDMDHENMFWYRQDPGLGLRLIYFSYDVKMKEKGDIPEGYSVSREKKERFSLILESASTNQTSMYLCASSPLGQNEKLFFGSGTQLSVL.

The CDR3 loop reads CASSPPGLAEEGTQYF. The CDR3 DNA follows: TGTGCCAGCTCACCGCCGGGACTAGCGGAGGAAGGGACCCAGTACTTC. The J gene is TRBJ2-5, the V gene TRBV18, with TRBD2 identical over 11 bases. The CDR3 is 16 amino acids. V dropped 3 bases and J dropped 7; count of bases not matched to a gene: 10. The germline V gene has CDR1 KGHSH and CDR2 LQKENI.

In its sample, this clone was seen a few times. This chain connects TRBV14 to TRBJ2-1; TRBD1 is a possible D gene (8 bases). This CDR3 has 19 residues. The V and J ends lost 0 bases and 5 bases respectively, with 23 bases between them. The germline CDR1 and CDR2 sequences are SGHDN and FVKESK. In DNA, the CDR3 is TGTGCCAGCAGCCAAGAGAGACAGGGGAACGGGACTATAAACAATGAGCAGTTCTTC. Protein product: CASSQERQGNGTINNEQFF.

The V call is TRBV4-1, the J call TRBJ2-3; perhaps TRBD2 as D (6 bases). The CDR3 extends over 16 amino acids. V lost 5 bases, J lost 0 bases, and 15 bases lay in between. Germline CDR1 is MGHRA and CDR2 is YSYEKL. The CDR3 DNA is TGCGCCAGCAGCTCTGAAGGGACTTTCAGCACAGATACGCAGTATTTT. The encoded protein is CASSSEGTFSTDTQYF.

CDR3 bases: TGTGCCAGCAGCTTGTCCCCAAATCAGCCCCAGCATTTT. Residues: CASSLSPNQPQHF. This chain joins TRBV5-8 and TRBJ1-5; D is unclear. V shed 1 base and J shed 4 bases, with 6 bases lying between them. This CDR3 is 13 amino acids long. Per the germline V gene, CDR1 is SGHTS and CDR2 is YDEGEE.

The chain links TRBV28 to TRBJ2-7; TRBD1 is a possible D gene (5 bases). V dropped 4 bases and J dropped 0 bases, with 16 bases sitting between them. CDR3 length: 16 residues. Germline V gene sequence: CDR1 MDHEN, CDR2 SYDVKM. DNA for the CDR3: TGTGCCAGCAGTTCGCGGACACCATCGAGCTCCTACGAGCAGTACTTC. Its translation is CASSSRTPSSSYEQYF. Complete variable domain (other parts from reference TRBV28 and TRBJ2-7): DVKVTQSSRYLVKRTGEKVFLECVQDMDHENMFWYRQDPGLGLRLIYFSYDVKMKEKGDIPEGYSVSREKKERFSLILESASTNQTSMYLCASSSRTPSSSYEQYFGPGTRLTVT.

The genes are TRBV5-4 and TRBJ2-5, with no clear D. V lost 2 bases and J lost 0, with 8 bases in between. Per the germline V gene, CDR1 is SGHNT and CDR2 is YYREEE (reference sequence). The CDR3 loop spans 14 amino acids. Written as DNA, the CDR3 is TGTGCCAGCAGCTTAGTAGACAACCAAGAGACCCAGTACTTC. Protein: CASSLVDNQETQYF.

Written as DNA, the CDR3 is TGCGCCAGCAGCTTCCAGGGGGCGCTGAATGAGCAGTTCTTC. The encoded protein is CASSFQGALNEQFF. This rearrangement joins TRBV5-1 to TRBJ2-1, with TRBD1 identical over 8 bases. The CDR3 runs 14 residues. The trim removed 2 bases at V and 7 bases at J, leaving 5 bases unmatched. Per germline, CDR1 SGHRS and CDR2 YFSETQ.

The gene calls are TRBV6-1 and TRBJ2-7; perhaps TRBD1 as D (5 bases). Per germline, CDR1 MNHNS and CDR2 SASEGT. The V end was cut by 1 base, the J end by 5 bases, with 6 bases between. The CDR3 loop spans 12 amino acids. The CDR3: CASSEVGDEQYF. DNA of the CDR3: TGTGCCAGCAGTGAAGTAGGGGACGAGCAGTACTTC.

The CDR3 nucleotides are TGTGCCTGGAGTGGCGGGGGGACTGGAAACACCATATATTTT. This encodes CAWSGGGTGNTIYF. V gene TRBV30 combines with J gene TRBJ1-3; perhaps TRBD1 as D (5 bases). Trimming removed 1 base at V and 2 bases at J, with 9 bases between. The germline gives CDR1 GTSNPN, CDR2 SVGIG (reference sequence). The CDR3 is made up of 14 amino acids.

The chain joins TRBV7-9 to TRBJ2-5; 10 bases are a match to TRBD1. V was clipped by 4 bases and J by 5 bases; unmatched bases: 13. The CDR3 spans 17 residues. CDR1 SEHNR and CDR2 FQNEAQ come from the germline V gene (reference sequence). This chain's CDR3 is CASSSAIGTGEVETQYF. The CDR3 bases are TGTGCCAGCAGCTCCGCTATCGGGACAGGGGAGGTGGAGACCCAGTACTTC.

The chain is built from TRBV15 and TRBJ2-1, with D perhaps TRBD2 (6 bases). Trimming left V 5 bases short and J 5 bases short, with 13 bases between. This CDR3 is built from 14 residues. Germline V lookup: CDR1 LNHNV, CDR2 YYDKDF (reference sequence). The CDR3 bases are TGTGCCACCAGCCGGGAGATAAGCGACAATGAGCAGTTCTTC. As protein: CATSREISDNEQFF.

A word on this clone: The sample has other DNA sequences that encode this CDR3 too. The chain carries TRBV5-4 and TRBJ2-3; D gene unclear. Germline V gene sequence: CDR1 SGHNT, CDR2 YYREEE (reference sequence). V was pared by 0 bases and J by 1 base, with 3 bases between. The CDR3 loop spans 13 amino acids. The chain's CDR3 is CASSLGGTDTQYF. In nucleotides, the CDR3 is TGTGCCAGCAGCTTGGGAGGCACAGATACGCAGTATTTT.

The CDR3: CASSRFPGMSGANVLTF. The CDR3 coding sequence is TGCGCCAGCAGCCGATTTCCCGGGATGTCAGGGGCCAACGTCCTGACTTTC. The chain employs TRBV4-1 and TRBJ2-6; D is possibly TRBD2 (5 bases). CDR3 length: 17 residues. Germline loops: CDR1 MGHRA, CDR2 YSYEKL. V lost 4 bases and J 4 bases, leaving 17 bases between the germline ends.

This clone has ten or more counts. The chain's CDR3 is CASSQVETDTGELFF. DNA for the CDR3: TGTGCCAGCAGCCAAGTTGAGACTGACACCGGGGAGCTGTTTTTT. The chain combines TRBV4-2 with TRBJ2-2; D is uncertain. The CDR3 is made up of 15 amino acids. Trimming took 1 base from V and 3 from J, leaving 9 bases between them. Germline V gene lookup returns CDR1 LGHNA and CDR2 YNFKEQ.

This chain connects TRBV24-1 to TRBJ2-1; 11 bases fit TRBD2. The CDR3 is 16 amino acids. Losses at the gene ends were 4 bases for V and 8 bases for J; bases not matched to a gene: 9. Germline V gene lookup returns CDR1 KGHDR and CDR2 SFDVKD. The DNA of the CDR3 is TGTGCCACCAGTGACTCTCTAGCGGGAGGTGGCTATGAGCAGTTCTTC. Amino acids: CATSDSLAGGGYEQFF.

The chain is built from TRBV12-3 or TRBV12-4 and TRBJ1-2; D call uncertain. The CDR3 extends over 12 amino acids. V lost 3 bases to trimming and J lost 4 bases, with 6 bases between them. The CDR3 nucleotides are TGTGCCAGCAGTTTCGAGTTCTATGGCTACACCTTC. Translating it yields CASSFEFYGYTF.

The rearrangement links TRBV28 to TRBJ1-2; 10 bases line up with TRBD1. The CDR3 is 13 amino acids. Germline V gene sequence: CDR1 MDHEN, CDR2 SYDVKM. V trimming: 3 bases; J trimming: 7 bases; junction bases outside the gene matches: 2. CDR3 sequence: CASSFGDRGGYTF. The CDR3 region has the DNA TGTGCCAGCAGTTTTGGGGACAGGGGTGGCTACACCTTC.

The chain combines TRBV28 with TRBJ2-5, with TRBD2 identical over 7 bases. V gave up 6 bases and J gave up 4 bases; unmatched junction bases: 14. Per the germline V gene, CDR1 is MDHEN and CDR2 is SYDVKM. This CDR3 has 16 amino acids. This CDR3 is CASSQPRGGTVETQYF. The DNA of the CDR3 is TGTGCCAGCAGCCAACCCCGGGGAGGGACGGTAGAGACCCAGTACTTC.